This passage covers 24 T cell receptor beta chains from one sample sequenced in a study of tumor-infiltrating lymphocytes in localized non-small cell lung cancer. Sequencing was performed with immunoSEQ multiplex PCR; in TCRdb, only in-frame clones are kept and a portion is missing. The sample lists 20,000 to 30,000 clones; roughly 63% were seen once. The sample was lung tumor tissue. The source is a human donor with non-small cell lung cancer.

The chain couples TRBV11-2 to TRBJ2-7; 14 bases map to TRBD2. V shed 6 bases, J shed 6 bases, and the junction held 4 bases outside the gene matches. Per germline, CDR1 SGHAT and CDR2 FQNNGV. The CDR3 contains 14 residues. In DNA, the CDR3 is TGTGCCAGCAGGTCGGGACTAGCGGGAGTCGAGCAGTACTTC. Protein: CASRSGLAGVEQYF.

The chain combines TRBV7-3 with TRBJ2-2; D is ambiguous. The CDR3 spans 12 residues. Per the germline V gene, CDR1 is SGHTA and CDR2 is FQGTGA. V shed 5 bases and J shed 2 bases, with 3 bases lying between them. The CDR3: CASSINTGELFF. The CDR3 DNA is TGTGCCAGCAGCATAAACACCGGGGAGCTGTTTTTT.

The chain combines TRBV5-1 with TRBJ2-1; perhaps D is TRBD1 or TRBD2 (5 bases each). Trimming took 5 bases from V and 4 from J, leaving 19 bases between them. CDR3 length: 16 amino acids. From germline, CDR1 is SGHRS and CDR2 YFSETQ. DNA of the CDR3: TGCGCCAGCAGTTCCACCGGGACCGTAACGTACAATGAGCAGTTCTTC. Amino acids: CASSSTGTVTYNEQFF.

This chain joins TRBV27 and TRBJ2-3; 7 bases are shared with TRBD1. Per germline, CDR1 MNHEY and CDR2 SMNVEV (reference sequence). The trim removed 5 bases at V and 6 bases at J, leaving 2 bases unmatched. The length of the CDR3 is 12 residues. Here the CDR3 reads CASSIRGDTQYF. The CDR3, as DNA: TGTGCCAGCAGTATCAGGGGGGATACGCAGTATTTT.

This chain connects TRBV7-3 to TRBJ2-7; 7 bases agree with TRBD2. V lost 3 bases, J lost 7 bases, and 9 bases stayed unmatched. Germline values: CDR1 SGHTA, CDR2 FQGTGA. This CDR3 has 14 residues. The CDR3 here is CASSLVGGPREQYF. CDR3 nucleotides: TGTGCCAGCAGCTTGGTGGGAGGGCCGAGGGAGCAGTACTTC.

This chain uses TRBV10-3 with TRBJ1-3; D is perhaps TRBD1 (5 bases). V was cut by 5 bases and J by 0 bases, with 14 bases left in between. The CDR3 covers 16 residues. Per germline, CDR1 ENHRY and CDR2 SYGVKD. The CDR3, as DNA: TGTGCCATCAGTACGAACCGGGGCCCCTCTGGAAACACCATATATTTT. Translating it yields CAISTNRGPSGNTIYF.

The chain joins TRBV19 to TRBJ2-3; D is undetermined. CDR1 LNHDA and CDR2 SQIVND come from the germline V gene (reference sequence). The CDR3 length is 11 residues. Trimming left V 7 bases short and J 2 bases short, with 4 bases between. The CDR3 region has the DNA TGTGCCAGTACTAACACAGATACGCAGTATTTT. It encodes CASTNTDTQYF.

The chain couples TRBV30 to TRBJ1-1, with unresolved D. Trimming shortened V by 1 base and J by 1 base, and 13 bases separated the two germline ends. Looked up from germline, CDR1 is GTSNPN and CDR2 is SVGIG (reference sequence). CDR3 size: 15 residues. The CDR3 here is CAWSDKTPGNTEAFF. In DNA form, the CDR3 reads TGTGCCTGGAGTGACAAGACCCCCGGGAACACTGAAGCTTTCTTT.

The V and J genes are TRBV2 and TRBJ1-4; 8 bases line up with TRBD1. This CDR3 spans 14 amino acids. Germline assignment: CDR1 SNHLY and CDR2 FYNNEI. The trim removed 8 bases at V and 7 bases at J, leaving 9 bases unmatched. CDR3 bases: TGTGCCAGCGGGAAGGACAGGGCAGGTGAAAAACTGTTTTTT. It yields the protein CASGKDRAGEKLFF.

This chain links TRBV11-3 with TRBJ2-3, with D perhaps matching TRBD2 (6 bases). Trimming took 5 bases from V and 3 from J, leaving 27 bases between them. Germline V lookup: CDR1 SGHNT, CDR2 YENEEA. This CDR3 region has 19 residues. CDR3 sequence reads: CASSPTSLGSSGWTDTQYF. The DNA of the CDR3 is TGTGCCAGCAGCCCAACTAGCCTGGGAAGCTCTGGTTGGACAGATACGCAGTATTTT.

This clone was picked up a small number of times. The chain recombines TRBV14 with TRBJ2-7, with TRBD2 identical over 13 bases. The CDR3 is made up of 16 amino acids. V lost 2 bases, J lost 4 bases, and 5 bases stayed unmatched. The germline V gene has CDR1 SGHDN and CDR2 FVKESK. The CDR3 coding sequence is TGTGCCAGCAGCCAATTAGGGACTAGCGGGATATACGAGCAGTACTTC. Translating it yields CASSQLGTSGIYEQYF.

V gene TRBV30 combines with J gene TRBJ1-3; no reliable D call. The CDR3 is made up of 13 amino acids. V dropped 3 bases and J dropped 0 bases, with 6 bases sitting between them. The germline V gene encodes CDR1 GTSNPN and CDR2 SVGIG (reference sequence). The CDR3 DNA is TGTGCCTGGAGCAGTATCTCTGGAAACACCATATATTTT. As protein: CAWSSISGNTIYF.

V and J are TRBV5-1 and TRBJ2-3; TRBD1 matches 10 bases. The CDR3 extends over 14 amino acids. The trim removed 5 bases at V and 4 bases at J, leaving 4 bases unmatched. Germline V lookup: CDR1 SGHRS, CDR2 YFSETQ. The DNA for the CDR3 is TGCGCCAGCAGGGGACAGGGGCGAGCAGATACGCAGTATTTT. This gives the protein CASRGQGRADTQYF.

This clone occurred a few times. This rearrangement joins TRBV28 to TRBJ1-3, with a tentative D call TRBD1 (6 bases). The CDR3 is made up of 18 amino acids. Germline CDR1 MDHEN, CDR2 SYDVKM. The ends were cut back, 8 bases at V and 3 bases at J, with 26 bases in the middle. This chain's CDR3 is CASESSLRGAPSGNTIYF. CDR3 DNA sequence: TGTGCCAGCGAGTCTTCCCTCCGGGGGGCGCCGAGTGGAAACACCATATATTTT. Drawing the rest from reference TRBV28 and TRBJ1-3, the complete variable domain is DVKVTQSSRYLVKRTGEKVFLECVQDMDHENMFWYRQDPGLGLRLIYFSYDVKMKEKGDIPEGYSVSREKKERFSLILESASTNQTSMYLCASESSLRGAPSGNTIYFGEGSWLTVV.

J is TRBJ2-7 and V is TRBV6-1; D may correspond to TRBD1 or TRBD2 (6 bases each). Germline V gene sequence: CDR1 MNHNS, CDR2 SASEGT. Trimming removed 2 bases from V and 6 bases from J, with 20 bases in between. The CDR3 contains 16 residues. The CDR3 DNA is TGTGCCAGCAGTGAAATTTTTGGGGGGCTAACTGGCGAGCAGTACTTC. It translates to CASSEIFGGLTGEQYF.

The chain links TRBV2 to TRBJ2-3; D is possibly TRBD1 (5 bases). Trimming took 0 bases from V and 2 from J, leaving 9 bases between them. Germline loops: CDR1 SNHLY, CDR2 FYNNEI. The CDR3 length is 15 residues. The CDR3 reads CASSEAPTVTDTQYF. The CDR3 region has the DNA TGTGCCAGCAGTGAAGCGCCGACAGTCACAGATACGCAGTATTTT.

CDR3: CASSVIPRGTRPNEQFF. In DNA form, the CDR3 reads TGTGCCAGCAGTGTAATCCCCCGCGGGACTAGACCCAATGAGCAGTTCTTC. The rearrangement joins TRBV5-8 to TRBJ2-1, with 8 bases matching TRBD2. With V trimmed by 5 bases and J by 6 bases, 16 bases remained unmatched. Looked up from germline, CDR1 is SGHTS and CDR2 is YDEGEE. CDR3 length: 17 residues.

The rearrangement links TRBV7-2 to TRBJ2-7; D ambiguous. This CDR3 comprises 15 residues. V lost 3 bases to trimming and J lost 0 bases, with 12 bases between them. CDR1 is SGHTA and CDR2 is FQGNSA in the germline V gene. The CDR3 DNA sequence: TGTGCCAGCAGCTTTGAAGCGCTACTCTCCTACGAGCAGTACTTC. It yields the protein CASSFEALLSYEQYF.

The chain is built from TRBV27 and TRBJ2-1, with 10 bases matching TRBD2. Germline CDR1 and CDR2: MNHEY and SMNVEV (reference sequence). CDR3 length equals 17 residues. J lost 7 bases, V lost 3 bases, and 12 bases had no gene match. This CDR3 reads CASSFGLAGVPPNEQFF. As DNA, the CDR3 is TGTGCCAGCAGTTTCGGGCTAGCGGGAGTTCCCCCTAATGAGCAGTTCTTC.

The chain links TRBV30 to TRBJ1-5; TRBD1 might be the D (6 bases). Germline CDR1 and CDR2: GTSNPN and SVGIG (reference sequence). Deletions cut 3 bases from V and 6 bases from J, with 15 bases between. The CDR3 contains 14 residues. The CDR3 DNA follows: TGTGCCTGGAGGGGTGGGGGCGGTGGTCAGCCCCAGCATTTT. This sequence encodes CAWRGGGGGQPQHF.

The chain recombines TRBV29-1 with TRBJ2-1; D is possibly TRBD1 (6 bases). V lost 4 bases and J lost 9, with 13 bases in between. The CDR3 consists of 12 residues. Germline V gene lookup returns CDR1 SQVTM and CDR2 ANQGSEA. The CDR3 loop is CSVALTGVEQFF. In DNA form, the CDR3 reads TGCAGCGTTGCCCTGACAGGCGTTGAGCAGTTCTTC.

This clone is medium-sized. This CDR3 reads CASSQEASGNNEQFF. For the CDR3, the DNA is TGCGCCAGCAGCCAAGAGGCTAGCGGGAACAATGAGCAGTTCTTC. This sequence joins TRBV4-1 and TRBJ2-1; 9 nucleotides align to TRBD2. CDR3 size: 15 residues. Germline V gene lookup returns CDR1 MGHRA and CDR2 YSYEKL. The trim removed 0 bases at V and 5 bases at J, leaving 2 bases unmatched.

The chain couples TRBV5-1 to TRBJ2-3; TRBD2 agrees at 8 bases. J gave up 0 bases and V 5 bases, and 2 bases lay outside the gene matches. The germline CDR1 and CDR2 sequences are SGHRS and YFSETQ. The CDR3 loop spans 14 amino acids. The chain's CDR3 is CASRREGSTDTQYF. DNA of the CDR3: TGCGCCAGCAGACGGGAGGGAAGCACAGATACGCAGTATTTT. Full variable domain (outside the CDR3, taken from reference TRBV5-1 and TRBJ2-3): KAGVTQTPRYLIKTRGQQVTLSCSPISGHRSVSWYQQTPGQGLQFLFEYFSETQRNKGNFPGRFSGRQFSNSRSEMNVSTLELGDSALYLCASRREGSTDTQYFGPGTRLTVL.

This clone was picked up one time. The chain recombines TRBV7-9 with TRBJ1-1; D is possibly TRBD1 (5 bases). The CDR3 extends over 14 amino acids. Germline CDR1 is SEHNR and CDR2 is FQNEAQ (reference sequence). Trimming took off 6 bases at V and 4 bases at J, with 15 bases between the two ends. DNA of the CDR3: TGTGCCAGCAGTTTATTCGACAGTAGCACTGAAGCTTTCTTT. Its protein product is CASSLFDSSTEAFF.